This is a list of T cell receptor beta chains from one sample in a study of cytomegalovirus exposure and HLA in healthy donors. Measured with immunoSEQ multiplex PCR; TCRdb has only the in-frame clones, and not every one. The sample contains a few hundred thousand clones, roughly 85% of which appear only once. Sequenced: PBMCs. The source is a young woman in good health and CMV-seronegative. CDR3s include the opening cysteine and the closing phenylalanine or tryptophan. Fields, in order: CDR3 DNA, CDR3 protein, V gene, J gene, D gene, clone size. D genes are given only for firm matches. Clone size appears in some rows only: once, few, many, or a class for an expanded clone.

cdr3_nt: TGTGCCAGCAGCGCCCTCGGAGATAGCAATCAGCCCCAGCATTTT
cdr3_aa: CASSALGDSNQPQHF
v_call: TRBV5-6
j_call: TRBJ1-5
d_call: .
clone_size: .

cdr3_nt: TGTGCCAGCAGCAACAGGGCCGGAGAACTCGGGGAGCTGTTTTTT
cdr3_aa: CASSNRAGELGELFF
v_call: TRBV7-9
j_call: TRBJ2-2
d_call: .
clone_size: few

cdr3_nt: TGTGCCAGCAGTTTTAGCGGGAGGGAAAATGAGCAGTTCTTC
cdr3_aa: CASSFSGRENEQFF
v_call: TRBV27
j_call: TRBJ2-1
d_call: TRBD2
clone_size: once

cdr3_nt: TGTGCCAGCTCTGCACAGGGCTATCAGCCCCAGCATTTT
cdr3_aa: CASSAQGYQPQHF
v_call: TRBV6-5
j_call: TRBJ1-5
d_call: .
clone_size: .

cdr3_nt: TGTGCCAGCACTACCGGTCCAGGAACGGAAGCTTTCTTT
cdr3_aa: CASTTGPGTEAFF
v_call: TRBV6-5
j_call: TRBJ1-1
d_call: .
clone_size: .

cdr3_nt: TGTGCCAGCAGTGACTCGCAGGGGGCTTACTACGAGCAGTACTTC
cdr3_aa: CASSDSQGAYYEQYF
v_call: TRBV6-6
j_call: TRBJ2-7
d_call: TRBD1
clone_size: .

cdr3_nt: TGTGCCAGCAGTTTCTCTAGCGGCACAGATACGCAGTATTTT
cdr3_aa: CASSFSSGTDTQYF
v_call: TRBV6-5
j_call: TRBJ2-3
d_call: .
clone_size: .

cdr3_nt: TGTGCCAGCAGCGCGGATTCGTTGGCGGCGTATTTT
cdr3_aa: CASSADSLAAYF
v_call: TRBV6-1
j_call: TRBJ2-3
d_call: .
clone_size: few

cdr3_nt: TGCGCCAGCAGCCAAGGGCCCGGGACTAGCGGAACCCAGTACTTC
cdr3_aa: CASSQGPGTSGTQYF
v_call: TRBV4-1
j_call: TRBJ2-5
d_call: TRBD2
clone_size: .

cdr3_nt: TGTGCCAGCAGTTCGTCGGGGAATCGGGCTCGCTACACCTTC
cdr3_aa: CASSSSGNRARYTF
v_call: TRBV6-6
j_call: TRBJ1-2
d_call: .
clone_size: .

cdr3_nt: TGCAGCGTCGGGAACACAGATACGCAGTATTTT
cdr3_aa: CSVGNTDTQYF
v_call: TRBV29-1
j_call: TRBJ2-3
d_call: .
clone_size: once

cdr3_nt: TGTGCCAGCAGTTACTCGGCAGGGGATAACTATGGCTACACCTTC
cdr3_aa: CASSYSAGDNYGYTF
v_call: TRBV6-5
j_call: TRBJ1-2
d_call: .
clone_size: few

cdr3_nt: TGTGCCAGCAGCTTAGGGTCCGATCGGGAGCAGTTCTTC
cdr3_aa: CASSLGSDREQFF
v_call: TRBV7-2
j_call: TRBJ2-1
d_call: .
clone_size: .

cdr3_nt: TGTGCCAGCAGTGTGATGGGACAGGGGTCCTACGAGCAGTACTTC
cdr3_aa: CASSVMGQGSYEQYF
v_call: TRBV28
j_call: TRBJ2-7
d_call: TRBD1
clone_size: once

cdr3_nt: TGTGCCAGCAGCGCCGCGGGGTACTCCTACGAGCAGTACTTC
cdr3_aa: CASSAAGYSYEQYF
v_call: TRBV9
j_call: TRBJ2-7
d_call: .
clone_size: .

cdr3_nt: TGTGCCAGCAGCCTCGGACTAGCGGGAGCCTACGAGCAGTACTTC
cdr3_aa: CASSLGLAGAYEQYF
v_call: TRBV27
j_call: TRBJ2-7
d_call: TRBD2
clone_size: .

cdr3_nt: TGCGCCAGCAGCATGGACAGGGTGGTGGATGGCTACACCTTC
cdr3_aa: CASSMDRVVDGYTF
v_call: TRBV5-1
j_call: TRBJ1-2
d_call: TRBD1
clone_size: .

cdr3_nt: TGTGCCAGCTCACCAAGAGGGAACGAGCAGTACTTC
cdr3_aa: CASSPRGNEQYF
v_call: TRBV18
j_call: TRBJ2-7
d_call: .
clone_size: .

cdr3_nt: TGTGCCAGCACCCAAGGATCGACAGGGAGCTACGAGCAGTACTTC
cdr3_aa: CASTQGSTGSYEQYF
v_call: TRBV11-1
j_call: TRBJ2-7
d_call: TRBD1
clone_size: .

cdr3_nt: TGCGCCAGCAGCTTGACAGGGGTTGTCGAGGAAGCTTTCTTT
cdr3_aa: CASSLTGVVEEAFF
v_call: TRBV5-1
j_call: TRBJ1-1
d_call: TRBD1
clone_size: .

cdr3_nt: TGTGCCAGTAGTTCCCTAGCGGGAGGGTACTACGAGCAGTACTTC
cdr3_aa: CASSSLAGGYYEQYF
v_call: TRBV19
j_call: TRBJ2-7
d_call: TRBD2
clone_size: .

cdr3_nt: TGTGCCAGCAGCCCCGTTCCCGGGGAGCAGTTCTTC
cdr3_aa: CASSPVPGEQFF
v_call: TRBV4-2
j_call: TRBJ2-1
d_call: .
clone_size: .

cdr3_nt: TGCAGCGTTGACGGACTAGCGGAAGAGCAGTTCTTC
cdr3_aa: CSVDGLAEEQFF
v_call: TRBV29-1
j_call: TRBJ2-1
d_call: TRBD2
clone_size: .

cdr3_nt: TGTGCCAGCAGTGAAGCGATCCTCGGCGAGCAGTTCTTC
cdr3_aa: CASSEAILGEQFF
v_call: TRBV6-4
j_call: TRBJ2-1
d_call: .
clone_size: once

cdr3_nt: TGCGCCAGCAGCTTGGTTCTAGCGGGAGGGGACAATGAGCAGTTCTTC
cdr3_aa: CASSLVLAGGDNEQFF
v_call: TRBV5-1
j_call: TRBJ2-1
d_call: TRBD2
clone_size: once

cdr3_nt: TGTGCCAGCAGCTCATACAGGATGGGGCGGGAGCAGTACTTC
cdr3_aa: CASSSYRMGREQYF
v_call: TRBV7-9
j_call: TRBJ2-7
d_call: .
clone_size: .

cdr3_nt: TGCAGTGGACATGGGAACACTGAAGCTTTCTTT
cdr3_aa: CSGHGNTEAFF
v_call: TRBV20-1
j_call: TRBJ1-1
d_call: .
clone_size: .

cdr3_nt: TGTGCCAGCAGTGACGCGGGGTTAACGTATGGAAACACCATATATTTT
cdr3_aa: CASSDAGLTYGNTIYF
v_call: TRBV2
j_call: TRBJ1-3
d_call: .
clone_size: .

cdr3_nt: TGCGCCAGCAGTTCCAGGACAGGGGGCGAGACCCAGTACTTC
cdr3_aa: CASSSRTGGETQYF
v_call: TRBV5-1
j_call: TRBJ2-5
d_call: TRBD1
clone_size: .

cdr3_nt: TGTGCCAGCAGGCCAACAGGGTCGAGCAATCAGCCCCAGCATTTT
cdr3_aa: CASRPTGSSNQPQHF
v_call: TRBV6-5
j_call: TRBJ1-5
d_call: .
clone_size: .

cdr3_nt: TGTGCCATCAGTGATGTGGCTAGCGGGAACCATGAGCAGTTCTTC
cdr3_aa: CAISDVASGNHEQFF
v_call: TRBV10-3
j_call: TRBJ2-1
d_call: TRBD2
clone_size: .

cdr3_nt: TGTGCCAGCAGCTTAGAGGAGATAGCGGGGGGGCCCTACGAGCAGTACTTC
cdr3_aa: CASSLEEIAGGPYEQYF
v_call: TRBV7-2
j_call: TRBJ2-7
d_call: TRBD2
clone_size: .

cdr3_nt: TGTGCCATCAGTGAGTCGGACAGGGGCTCCTACGAGCAGTACTTC
cdr3_aa: CAISESDRGSYEQYF
v_call: TRBV10-3
j_call: TRBJ2-7
d_call: TRBD1
clone_size: .

cdr3_nt: TGTGCCAGCAGTGCTGAAGCGGGAGAAGGAGGCAATGAGCAGTTCTTC
cdr3_aa: CASSAEAGEGGNEQFF
v_call: TRBV25-1
j_call: TRBJ2-1
d_call: TRBD2
clone_size: .

cdr3_nt: TGTGCCTGGAGTGTAAGGGGTCTGGCGCGAGGAAACACCATATATTTT
cdr3_aa: CAWSVRGLARGNTIYF
v_call: TRBV30
j_call: TRBJ1-3
d_call: .
clone_size: once

cdr3_nt: TGTGCCAGCTCACCACTCGGACAGGGGAACGAGCAGTACTTC
cdr3_aa: CASSPLGQGNEQYF
v_call: TRBV18
j_call: TRBJ2-7
d_call: TRBD1
clone_size: .

cdr3_nt: TGCGCCAGCAGCCTTGGATTAGACAGGTTGAACTATGGCTACACCTTC
cdr3_aa: CASSLGLDRLNYGYTF
v_call: TRBV5-1
j_call: TRBJ1-2
d_call: .
clone_size: once

cdr3_nt: TGTGCCAGTAGTATTTCGGGGGACCCCACAGATACGCAGTATTTT
cdr3_aa: CASSISGDPTDTQYF
v_call: TRBV19
j_call: TRBJ2-3
d_call: .
clone_size: .

cdr3_nt: TGCGCCAGCAGTCCGACAGATAGCAATCAGCCCCAGCATTTT
cdr3_aa: CASSPTDSNQPQHF
v_call: TRBV10-2
j_call: TRBJ1-5
d_call: .
clone_size: few

cdr3_nt: TGTGCCAGCAGCTCCCCTGACTTTAGCGGGAGGCCCTCCTACAATGAGCAGTTCTTC
cdr3_aa: CASSSPDFSGRPSYNEQFF
v_call: TRBV7-2
j_call: TRBJ2-1
d_call: TRBD2
clone_size: .

cdr3_nt: TGCGCCAGCAGCCAAGAGGGAGGGTTCCTCTTCGAGCAGTACTTC
cdr3_aa: CASSQEGGFLFEQYF
v_call: TRBV4-1
j_call: TRBJ2-7
d_call: TRBD2
clone_size: .

cdr3_nt: TGTGCCAGCAGCCCCAGAGGACTAGCAAATGAGCAGTTCTTC
cdr3_aa: CASSPRGLANEQFF
v_call: TRBV27
j_call: TRBJ2-1
d_call: TRBD2
clone_size: .

cdr3_nt: TGTGCCAGCAGTTCCGAAAGACAGGGACTTGTTGGAAAACTGTTTTTT
cdr3_aa: CASSSERQGLVGKLFF
v_call: TRBV28
j_call: TRBJ1-4
d_call: TRBD1
clone_size: .

cdr3_nt: TGCGCCAGCAGCCAAGATAGGAGGGACGCACAGATACGCAGTATTTCCTTT
cdr3_aa: CASSQDRRDAQIRSISF
v_call: TRBV4-1
j_call: TRBJ2-3
d_call: .
clone_size: .

cdr3_nt: TGTGCCAGCAGTGAATCGGGGGGGCGCTTCTACACTGAAGCTTTCTTT
cdr3_aa: CASSESGGRFYTEAFF
v_call: TRBV25-1
j_call: TRBJ1-1
d_call: .
clone_size: .

cdr3_nt: TGTGCCAGCAGCGTAGATGATGGGCTGTACAATGAGCAGTTCTTC
cdr3_aa: CASSVDDGLYNEQFF
v_call: TRBV9
j_call: TRBJ2-1
d_call: .
clone_size: .

cdr3_nt: TGTGCCAGCGTCCGATGGGACAGGGGGGACACTGAAGCTTTCTTT
cdr3_aa: CASVRWDRGDTEAFF
v_call: TRBV5-6
j_call: TRBJ1-1
d_call: TRBD1
clone_size: .

cdr3_nt: TGTGCCAGCAGCTTATTGAATCTCCGACTTAACAGCGGAAGTCAAGAGACCCAGTACTTC
cdr3_aa: CASSLLNLRLNSGSQETQYF
v_call: TRBV7-8
j_call: TRBJ2-5
d_call: .
clone_size: .

cdr3_nt: TGTGCCAGCAGCCTGCTTGAGATCTACGAGCAGTACTTC
cdr3_aa: CASSLLEIYEQYF
v_call: TRBV5-6
j_call: TRBJ2-7
d_call: .
clone_size: .

cdr3_nt: TGCGCCAGCAGCCAAGTCGATGGTGCGAGTCAGCCCCAGCATTTT
cdr3_aa: CASSQVDGASQPQHF
v_call: TRBV4-1
j_call: TRBJ1-5
d_call: .
clone_size: .

cdr3_nt: TGTGCCAGCAGTCAACAAGAGACCCAGTACTTC
cdr3_aa: CASSQQETQYF
v_call: TRBV6-6
j_call: TRBJ2-5
d_call: .
clone_size: .